These 32 T cell receptor beta chains were all obtained from the same sample, sequenced in a study of identical twins. TCRdb passed the 5' RACE reads through MiXCR, listing each CDR3 protein once. The top ten hold more than 0.25% of the sample, which has 1.5 million to 2 million distinct CDR3 sequences, 32% seen once. The sample comprised cord blood. Every receptor here comes from a newborn girl in good health.

Written as DNA, the CDR3 is TGTGCCAGCAGTGAAGGACGGGCTCTGGGAGGGGATACGCAGTATTTT. Its translation is CASSEGRALGGDTQYF. The chain couples TRBV6-4 to TRBJ2-3; 7 nucleotides align to TRBD2. Germline V lookup: CDR1 MRHNA, CDR2 SNTAGT. The CDR3 loop spans 16 amino acids. Losses at the gene ends were 3 bases for V and 6 bases for J; bases not matched to a gene: 12.

This clonotype was observed a handful of times. V is TRBV5-6 and J is TRBJ2-3; 10 nucleotides line up with TRBD2. The V and J ends lost 3 bases and 10 bases, in that order; junction bases with no gene match: 11. Germline assignment: CDR1 SGHDT and CDR2 YYEEEE. This CDR3 region has 15 residues. In nucleotides, the CDR3 is TGTGCCAGCAGCTCGGGACTAGCGAGGGGAATCTCGCAGTATTTT. It yields the protein CASSSGLARGISQYF.

The chain recombines TRBV7-9 with TRBJ1-5, with 8 bases that match TRBD1. Germline loops: CDR1 SEHNR, CDR2 FQNEAQ (reference sequence). With 5 bases clipped from V and 6 bases from J, the junction kept 6 bases outside the gene matches. The length of the CDR3 is 14 residues. The CDR3 DNA reads as TGTGCCAGCAGCAACGGACAGGGAGGTCAGCCCCAGCATTTT. This gives the protein CASSNGQGGQPQHF.

The rearrangement uses TRBV19 and TRBJ2-1; 11 bases line up with TRBD2. CDR1 is LNHDA, CDR2 SQIVND, per germline (reference sequence). Trimming removed 1 base from V and 5 bases from J; junction bases left unmatched: 4. CDR3 length: 16 amino acids. DNA for the CDR3: TGTGCCAGTAGTATAGCTAGCGGGGGGCGGAACAATGAGCAGTTCTTC. Its protein product is CASSIASGGRNNEQFF. The entire variable domain, with the rest obtained from reference TRBV19 and TRBJ2-1, is as follows: DGGITQSPKYLFRKEGQNVTLSCEQNLNHDAMYWYRQDPGQGLRLIYYSQIVNDFQKGDIAEGYSVSREKKESFPLTVTSAQKNPTAFYLCASSIASGGRNNEQFFGPGTRLTVL.

The chain has TRBV5-6 and TRBJ2-1, with 12 bases that match TRBD2. The trim removed 6 bases at V and 3 bases at J, leaving 10 bases unmatched. Germline V gene data show CDR1 as SGHDT and CDR2 as YYEEEE. The CDR3 loop spans 17 amino acids. CDR3 amino acids: CASIERPGLAGYNEQFF. In DNA form, the CDR3 reads TGTGCCAGCATCGAACGGCCGGGACTAGCGGGCTACAATGAGCAGTTCTTC. Supplemented by reference TRBV5-6 and TRBJ2-1, the full variable domain reads DAGVTQSPTHLIKTRGQQVTLRCSPKSGHDTVSWYQQALGQGPQFIFQYYEEEERQRGNFPDRFSGHQFPNYSSELNVNALLLGDSALYLCASIERPGLAGYNEQFFGPGTRLTVL.

This clonotype has just a few counts. This chain uses TRBV11-2 with TRBJ1-6, with D unclear. The CDR3 has 20 amino acids. Looked up from germline, CDR1 is SGHAT and CDR2 is FQNNGV. Trimming pared 2 bases from V and 3 bases from J, leaving 23 bases between. The CDR3 protein is CASSLLKMAGYGYYNSPLHF. CDR3 coding DNA: TGTGCCAGCAGCTTATTAAAAATGGCGGGATATGGGTACTATAATTCACCCCTCCACTTT.

The chain recombines TRBV28 with TRBJ2-1, with 9 bases identical to TRBD2. Germline CDR1 MDHEN, CDR2 SYDVKM. V lost 4 bases and J lost 6; bases outside the gene matches: 4. This CDR3 is built from 14 residues. DNA of the CDR3: TGTGCCAGCAGTTGGGCGGGAGGGGGCAATGAGCAGTTCTTC. This codes for CASSWAGGGNEQFF.

V gene TRBV28 combines with J gene TRBJ2-7; 10 positions match TRBD1. This CDR3 has 17 residues. J was trimmed by 3 bases and V by 0 bases; bases with no gene match: 8. The germline V gene has CDR1 MDHEN and CDR2 SYDVKM. CDR3 protein: CASSLWGKGTGVYEQYF. CDR3 coding DNA: TGTGCCAGCAGTTTATGGGGGAAGGGGACAGGGGTCTACGAGCAGTACTTC.

The rearrangement uses TRBV11-3 and TRBJ2-1; 10 nucleotides agree with TRBD2. This CDR3 is 17 amino acids long. J lost 4 bases, V lost 3 bases, and 9 bases had no gene match. The germline CDR1 and CDR2 sequences are SGHNT and YENEEA. CDR3: CASSLDSTSGPYNEQFF. CDR3 nucleotide sequence: TGTGCCAGCAGCTTGGACTCGACTAGCGGGCCTTACAATGAGCAGTTCTTC.

The chain links TRBV20-1 to TRBJ2-5, with D perhaps given as TRBD1 or TRBD2 (5 bases each). The J call may not be correct, given that the DNA end is closer to TRBJ2-7. The CDR3 length is 11 residues. CDR1 is DFQATT, CDR2 SNEGSKA, per germline (reference sequence). This CDR3 reads CSANPGSEQYF. The CDR3 DNA follows: TGCAGTGCTAACCCAGGGAGCGAGCAGTACTTC.

The rearrangement joins TRBV28 to TRBJ1-4; D is perhaps TRBD1 (6 bases). The germline gives CDR1 MDHEN, CDR2 SYDVKM. The CDR3 is 15 amino acids. Trimming removed 4 bases from V and 0 bases from J, with 9 bases in between. The DNA for the CDR3 is TGTGCCAGCAGTTGGGACACCGCAACTAATGAAAAACTGTTTTTT. Protein: CASSWDTATNEKLFF.

This clonotype appeared a few times. The chain couples TRBV4-2 to TRBJ1-5, with 7 bases identical to TRBD1. This CDR3 is built from 13 residues. V gave up 2 bases and J gave up 6 bases; unmatched junction bases: 1. CDR1 and CDR2 from the germline V gene are LGHNA and YNFKEQ. As DNA, the CDR3 is TGTGCCAGCAGCCAACGACAGGGTCAGCCCCAGCATTTT. Encoded protein: CASSQRQGQPQHF.

This clonotype was recorded a few times. The chain uses TRBV20-1 and TRBJ1-2, with 7 bases aligning to TRBD1. This CDR3 region has 13 residues. Looked up from germline, CDR1 is DFQATT and CDR2 is SNEGSKA (reference sequence). V lost 3 bases and J lost 3; bases outside the gene matches: 4. The CDR3 bases are TGCAGTGCTAGCGGACAGGACCACTATGGCTACACCTTC. It encodes CSASGQDHYGYTF.

The chain is built from TRBV6-5 and TRBJ2-1; 7 bases align to TRBD2. The CDR3 has 17 residues. V was pared by 2 bases and J by 0 bases, with 7 bases of the junction left unmatched. The germline V gene has CDR1 MNHEY and CDR2 SVGAGI. Here the CDR3 DNA reads TGTGCCAGCAGTTACACGGCGGGAGATTACTCCTACAATGAGCAGTTCTTC. This gives the protein CASSYTAGDYSYNEQFF.

This sequence joins TRBV7-9 and TRBJ2-7; TRBD2 matches at 11 bases. CDR1 SEHNR and CDR2 FQNEAQ come from the germline V gene (reference sequence). The CDR3 extends over 17 amino acids. V was clipped by 2 bases and J by 0 bases; unmatched bases: 6. CDR3 sequence (DNA): TGTGCCAGCAGCTTATCTGAACTAGCGGGGGCCTCCTACGAGCAGTACTTC. It translates to CASSLSELAGASYEQYF. The full variable domain, in which reference TRBV7-9 and TRBJ2-7 provide the parts outside the CDR3, is DTGVSQNPRHKITKRGQNVTFRCDPISEHNRLYWYRQTLGQGPEFLTYFQNEAQLEKSRLLSDRFSAERPKGSFSTLEIQRTEQGDSAMYLCASSLSELAGASYEQYFGPGTRLTVT.

The chain carries TRBV20-1 and TRBJ1-6, with unresolved D. The CDR3 totals 14 residues. Germline V lookup: CDR1 DFQATT, CDR2 SNEGSKA (reference sequence). Trimming stripped 1 base from V and 7 bases from J, with 11 bases between. CDR3 sequence reads: CSARVGPGNSPLHF. The DNA of the CDR3 is TGCAGTGCTAGAGTAGGGCCGGGCAATTCACCCCTCCACTTT.

This clonotype was counted only a few times. The chain carries TRBV20-1 and TRBJ2-5; 10 bases map to TRBD2. The CDR3 covers 15 residues. The V gene's germline CDR1 is DFQATT and CDR2 SNEGSKA (reference sequence). With V trimmed by 5 bases and J by 4 bases, 10 bases remained unmatched. The CDR3 reads CSAATLAGARETQYF. The CDR3 DNA reads TGCAGTGCTGCTACCCTAGCGGGAGCTAGAGAGACCCAGTACTTC.

CDR3 DNA sequence: TGTGCCATCAGTGCTAACGACCCATCGGGCTCCTACGAGCAGTACTTC. Translation gives CAISANDPSGSYEQYF. The chain links TRBV10-3 to TRBJ2-7; D gene ambiguous. V shed 4 bases and J shed 0 bases, with 16 bases lying between them. Germline CDR1 and CDR2: ENHRY and SYGVKD. The CDR3 runs 16 residues.

A remark on this clonotype: Being one base from a much bigger clone, this may be a read error. CDR3 sequence: CASSPGQLYQETQFF. The CDR3 DNA follows: TGTGCCAGCAGTCCGGGACAGTTGTACCAAGAGACCCAGTTCTTC. The chain joins TRBV12-3 or TRBV12-4 to TRBJ2-5, with TRBD1 identical over 7 bases. The J call may be mistaken, given a closer DNA end match to TRBJ2-1. The CDR3 is made up of 15 amino acids.

The chain is built from TRBV5-6 and TRBJ2-3; no clear D gene. The CDR3 length is 15 residues. Trimming removed 1 base at V and 2 bases at J, with 11 bases between. Per germline, CDR1 SGHDT and CDR2 YYEEEE. CDR3 residues: CASSLLLPNTDTQYF. The CDR3 coding sequence is TGTGCCAGCAGCTTGTTGCTCCCCAACACAGATACGCAGTATTTT. Full variable domain (missing parts from reference TRBV5-6 and TRBJ2-3): DAGVTQSPTHLIKTRGQQVTLRCSPKSGHDTVSWYQQALGQGPQFIFQYYEEEERQRGNFPDRFSGHQFPNYSSELNVNALLLGDSALYLCASSLLLPNTDTQYFGPGTRLTVL.

The chain has TRBV3-1 and TRBJ2-2, with D maybe TRBD1 (5 bases). Germline V gives CDR1 LGHDT, CDR2 YNNKEL (reference sequence). CDR3 length: 12 amino acids. Between the trimmed V and J ends, which lost 2 bases and 7 bases, there was a span of 5 bases. CDR3 sequence (DNA): TGTGCCAGCAGCCAACAGGGCGGGGAGCTGTTTTTT. Translated: CASSQQGGELFF. Filled out from reference TRBV3-1 and TRBJ2-2, the complete variable domain reads DTAVSQTPKYLVTQMGNDKSIKCEQNLGHDTMYWYKQDSKKFLKIMFSYNNKELIINETVPNRFSPKSPDKAHLNLHINSLELGDSAVYFCASSQQGGELFFGEGSRLTVL.

The V gene is TRBV5-1, the J gene TRBJ1-1, with a possible D match to TRBD1 (6 bases). In germline, CDR1 is SGHRS, CDR2 YFSETQ. Trimming cost V 0 bases and J 0 bases, with 21 bases left between them. This CDR3 region has 19 residues. The CDR3 spells CASSLVWSPQGFLNTEAFF. The CDR3 DNA reads as TGCGCCAGCAGCTTGGTATGGTCACCACAGGGATTCCTGAACACTGAAGCTTTCTTT.

This chain uses TRBV24-1 with TRBJ1-2; D remains unclear. CDR1 and CDR2 from the germline V gene are KGHDR and SFDVKD. CDR3 length: 15 residues. The V end lost 5 bases, the J end lost 2 bases, and 14 bases lay between the germline ends. CDR3 residues: CATSGAPTQNYGYTF. Written as DNA, the CDR3 is TGTGCCACCAGTGGGGCCCCCACTCAGAACTATGGCTACACCTTC.

The chain recombines TRBV24-1 with TRBJ2-1, with D possibly TRBD2 on 7 matching bases. Germline V gives CDR1 KGHDR, CDR2 SFDVKD. Trimming left V 2 bases short and J 15 bases short, with 13 bases between. This CDR3 contains 12 residues. The CDR3 reads CATSDSLGGRFF. The CDR3 DNA is TGTGCCACCAGTGATTCGTTGGGGGGGCGGTTCTTC.

This clonotype was seen only a few times. V gene TRBV12-5 combines with J gene TRBJ2-2; possible D gene TRBD2, 5 bases. Deletions cut 0 bases from V and 6 bases from J, with 8 bases between. The CDR3 is made up of 14 amino acids. Looked up from germline, CDR1 is LGHNT and CDR2 is FRNRAP. The CDR3 sequence: CASGLVTGSGELFF. CDR3 nucleotide sequence: TGTGCTAGTGGTTTGGTAACGGGATCCGGGGAGCTGTTTTTT. Filled out from reference TRBV12-5 and TRBJ2-2, the complete variable domain reads DARVTQTPRHKVTEMGQEVTMRCQPILGHNTVFWYRQTMMQGLELLAYFRNRAPLDDSGMPKDRFSAEMPDATLATLKIQPSEPRDSAVYFCASGLVTGSGELFFGEGSRLTVL.

This clonotype turned up a few times. The chain couples TRBV27 to TRBJ2-5; unclear D gene. With 5 bases removed from V and 11 bases from J, the gap between germline ends came to 18 bases. CDR3 length equals 13 residues. CDR1 is MNHEY and CDR2 is SMNVEV in the germline V gene (reference sequence). The DNA for the CDR3 is TGTGCCAGCAGTCCCTACCGTCAGGTAGAGCAGTACTTC. Amino acid sequence: CASSPYRQVEQYF.

This clonotype was counted only a few times. This chain links TRBV6-5 with TRBJ2-1; D unclear. The CDR3 has 13 amino acids. The germline V gene has CDR1 MNHEY and CDR2 SVGAGI. V lost 7 bases, J lost 7 bases, and 14 bases lay in between. The CDR3 loop reads CASKNPLGNEQFF. The CDR3, as DNA: TGTGCCAGCAAAAATCCGCTCGGTAATGAGCAGTTCTTC.

A word on this clonotype: The junction shows a germline mismatch at one end, possibly a read error. The gene calls are TRBV27 and TRBJ2-6; either TRBD1 or TRBD2 may supply D (5 bases each). The CDR3 is 18 amino acids. The germline CDR1 and CDR2 sequences are MNHEY and SMNVEV (reference sequence). The CDR3 DNA is TGTGCCAGCAGTTTAGATGGATCCCATCCTTCCGGGGCCAACCTCCTGACTTTC. It codes for CASSLDGSHPSGANLLTF.

V is TRBV3-1 and J is TRBJ1-2, with D possibly being TRBD1 (5 bases). The germline V and J ends were trimmed by 1 base and 8 bases, with 11 bases remaining between them. Germline V gene data show CDR1 as LGHDT and CDR2 as YNNKEL (reference sequence). The CDR3 length is 13 residues. Written as DNA, the CDR3 is TGTGCCAGCAGCCAAGTCAGGGCCGGGGGCTACACCTTC. This codes for CASSQVRAGGYTF. Complete variable domain (other parts from reference TRBV3-1 and TRBJ1-2): DTAVSQTPKYLVTQMGNDKSIKCEQNLGHDTMYWYKQDSKKFLKIMFSYNNKELIINETVPNRFSPKSPDKAHLNLHINSLELGDSAVYFCASSQVRAGGYTFGSGTRLTVV.

A remark on this clonotype: Its ends do not fully match the called genes, so a read error is possible. The chain couples TRBV12-3 or TRBV12-4 to TRBJ2-4, with D perhaps matching TRBD1 (6 bases). Near its end, the DNA agrees better with TRBJ2-5, so the J call may be wrong. The CDR3 is 16 residues long. The CDR3 sequence is CANSLGGWTVQETQYF. The CDR3 coding sequence is TGTGCCAACAGTTTAGGGGGATGGACAGTACAAGAGACCCAGTACTTC.

The V gene is TRBV20-1, the J gene TRBJ2-1, with 8 bases aligning to TRBD2. The V gene end was trimmed by 0 bases and the J gene end by 9 bases; junction bases not matched to a gene: 16. This CDR3 is built from 17 residues. Germline CDR1 and CDR2: DFQATT and SNEGSKA (reference sequence). This CDR3 reads CSARDLVPSGRYSEQFF. DNA for the CDR3: TGCAGTGCTAGAGATCTGGTCCCGAGCGGGAGATATAGTGAGCAGTTCTTC.

The chain employs TRBV12-3 or TRBV12-4 and TRBJ2-2, with 10 bases lining up with TRBD2. V was pared by 4 bases and J by 4 bases, with 6 bases of the junction left unmatched. This CDR3 contains 16 residues. The CDR3 region has the DNA TGTGCCAGCAGTTGGGCTAGCGGGGGCCCCACCGGGGAGCTGTTTTTT. Translated, it gives CASSWASGGPTGELFF.